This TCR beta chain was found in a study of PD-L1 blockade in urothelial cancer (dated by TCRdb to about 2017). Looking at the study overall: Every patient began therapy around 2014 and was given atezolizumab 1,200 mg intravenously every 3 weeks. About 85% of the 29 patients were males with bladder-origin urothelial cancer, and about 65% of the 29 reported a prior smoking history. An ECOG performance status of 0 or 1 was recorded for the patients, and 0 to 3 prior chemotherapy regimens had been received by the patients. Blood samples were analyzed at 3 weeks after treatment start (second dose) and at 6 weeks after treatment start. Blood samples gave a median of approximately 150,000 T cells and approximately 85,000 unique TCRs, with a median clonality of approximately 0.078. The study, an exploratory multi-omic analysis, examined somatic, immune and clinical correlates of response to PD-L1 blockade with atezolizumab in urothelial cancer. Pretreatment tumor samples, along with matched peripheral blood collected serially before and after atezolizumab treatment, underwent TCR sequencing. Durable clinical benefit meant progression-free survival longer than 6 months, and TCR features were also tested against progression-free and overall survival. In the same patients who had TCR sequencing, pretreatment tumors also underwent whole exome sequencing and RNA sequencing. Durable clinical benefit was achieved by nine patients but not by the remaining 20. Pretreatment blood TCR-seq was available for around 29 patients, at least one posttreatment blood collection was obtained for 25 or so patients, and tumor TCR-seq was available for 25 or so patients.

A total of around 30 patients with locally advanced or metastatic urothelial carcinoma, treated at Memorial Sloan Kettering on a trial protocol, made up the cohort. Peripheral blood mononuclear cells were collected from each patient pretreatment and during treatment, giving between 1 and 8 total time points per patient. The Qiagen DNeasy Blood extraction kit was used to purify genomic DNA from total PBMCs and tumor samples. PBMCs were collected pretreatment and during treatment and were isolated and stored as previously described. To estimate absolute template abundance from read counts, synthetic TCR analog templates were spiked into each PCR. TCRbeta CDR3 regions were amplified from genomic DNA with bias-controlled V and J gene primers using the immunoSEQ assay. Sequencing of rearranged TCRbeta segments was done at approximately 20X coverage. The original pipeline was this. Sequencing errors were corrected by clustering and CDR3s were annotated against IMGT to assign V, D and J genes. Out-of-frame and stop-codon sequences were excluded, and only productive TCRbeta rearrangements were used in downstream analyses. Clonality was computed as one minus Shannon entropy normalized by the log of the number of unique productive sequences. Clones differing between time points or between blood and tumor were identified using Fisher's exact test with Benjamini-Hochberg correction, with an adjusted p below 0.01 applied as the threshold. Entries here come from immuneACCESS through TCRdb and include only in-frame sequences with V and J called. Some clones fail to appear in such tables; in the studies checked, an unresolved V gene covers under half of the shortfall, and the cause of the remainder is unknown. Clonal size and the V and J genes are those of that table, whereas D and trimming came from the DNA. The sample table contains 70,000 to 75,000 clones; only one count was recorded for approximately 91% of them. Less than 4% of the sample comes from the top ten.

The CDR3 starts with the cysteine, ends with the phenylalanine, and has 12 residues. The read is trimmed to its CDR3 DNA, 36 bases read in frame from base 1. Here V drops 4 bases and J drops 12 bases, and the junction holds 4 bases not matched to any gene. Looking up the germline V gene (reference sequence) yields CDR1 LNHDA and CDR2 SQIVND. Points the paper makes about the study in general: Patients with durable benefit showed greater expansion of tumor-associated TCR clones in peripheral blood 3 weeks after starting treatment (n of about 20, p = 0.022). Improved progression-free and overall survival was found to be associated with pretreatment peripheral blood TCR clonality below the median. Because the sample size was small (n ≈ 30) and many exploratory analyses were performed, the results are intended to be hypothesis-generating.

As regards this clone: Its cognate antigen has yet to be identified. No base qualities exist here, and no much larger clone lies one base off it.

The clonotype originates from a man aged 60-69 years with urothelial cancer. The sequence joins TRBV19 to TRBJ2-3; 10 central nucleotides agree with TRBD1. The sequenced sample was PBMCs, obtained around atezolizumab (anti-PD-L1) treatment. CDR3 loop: CASSTGQGSQYF. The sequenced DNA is TGTGCCAGTAGTACGGGACAGGGGTCCCAGTATTTT.